The 5 T cell receptor beta chains given below trace back to one sample, sequenced in a study of T cell repertoires in cytomegalovirus infection. These receptors have no identified antigens. TCRdb analysed the reads with MiXCR anew, one entry per CDR3 protein. The repertoire holds tens of thousands of distinct CDR3 sequences, with more than 15% as singletons. The sample here was CD8+ T cells from cultured PBMCs, taken from culture after CMV antigen stimulation. These receptors all come from a human donor in good health (CMV status not recorded). Some clones in this sample may be carry-over from other donors' samples.

At least ten counts were recorded for this clonotype. The chain uses TRBV27 and TRBJ1-5, with D hard to call. CDR3 size: 13 residues. From germline, CDR1 is MNHEY and CDR2 SMNVEV (reference sequence). The V gene lost 5 bases and the J gene lost 7 bases, with 12 bases spanning the gap. The CDR3 DNA is TGTGCCAGCAGTCCCCGGCATGACCAGCCCCAGCATTTT. This translates into CASSPRHDQPQHF.

In this sample, this clonotype turned up a few times. V is TRBV27 and J is TRBJ2-3, with 8 bases fitting TRBD1. The CDR3 totals 15 residues. Germline-derived CDR1 and CDR2 are MNHEY and SMNVEV (reference sequence). The ends lost 1 base at V and 3 bases at J; junction bases unmatched: 3. CDR3 protein: CASSLYTGGTDTQYF. CDR3 DNA sequence: TGTGCCAGCAGTTTATATACAGGGGGGACAGATACGCAGTATTTT.

V usage is TRBV7-9 and J usage is TRBJ1-1; D may be TRBD1 (6 bases). Germline V CDR1 and CDR2: SEHNR, FQNEAQ (reference sequence). Trimming cost V 2 bases and J 4 bases, with 11 bases left between them. This CDR3 contains 14 residues. This CDR3 is CASSLTGGGTEAFF. The CDR3 DNA sequence: TGTGCCAGCAGCTTAACCGGGGGCGGCACTGAAGCTTTCTTT.

The chain uses TRBV27 and TRBJ2-3; D unclear. CDR1 MNHEY and CDR2 SMNVEV come from the germline V gene (reference sequence). CDR3 length equals 14 residues. Trimming removed 6 bases at V and 2 bases at J, with 12 bases between. The CDR3 DNA is TGTGCCAGCAGCCCGGTAGTGGCCACAGATACGCAGTATTTT. This translates into CASSPVVATDTQYF.

This clonotype was found a few times. The V and J genes are TRBV7-3 and TRBJ2-2; no firm D call. The germline CDR1 and CDR2 sequences are SGHTA and FQGTGA. The germline V and J ends were trimmed by 7 bases and 3 bases, with 6 bases remaining between them. CDR3 size: 12 residues. CDR3 residues: CASKDDTGELFF. The CDR3 DNA reads TGTGCCAGCAAAGACGACACCGGGGAGCTGTTTTTT.